This TCR beta chain emerged from a study of T cell changes during pregnancy in multiple sclerosis. Clones were sequenced by immunoSEQ multiplex PCR, and TCRdb holds only the in-frame ones, with some missing. The data contain roughly 100,000 clones, about 90% of them seen just once; the ten biggest clones take up 1.6%. The CDR3 sequence is 13 residues long. V lost 3 bases and J lost 2, with 7 bases in between. Germline V gene lookup returns CDR1 MNHEY and CDR2 SMNVEV (reference sequence). This TCR came from a female donor with multiple sclerosis, enrolled in a pregnancy study. The specimen was peripheral blood, collected before pregnancy. The J gene is TRBJ1-2, the V gene TRBV27; no firm D call. This CDR3 reads CASSFEGNYGYTF. The CDR3 DNA is TGTGCCAGCAGTTTCGAGGGAAACTATGGCTACACCTTC.